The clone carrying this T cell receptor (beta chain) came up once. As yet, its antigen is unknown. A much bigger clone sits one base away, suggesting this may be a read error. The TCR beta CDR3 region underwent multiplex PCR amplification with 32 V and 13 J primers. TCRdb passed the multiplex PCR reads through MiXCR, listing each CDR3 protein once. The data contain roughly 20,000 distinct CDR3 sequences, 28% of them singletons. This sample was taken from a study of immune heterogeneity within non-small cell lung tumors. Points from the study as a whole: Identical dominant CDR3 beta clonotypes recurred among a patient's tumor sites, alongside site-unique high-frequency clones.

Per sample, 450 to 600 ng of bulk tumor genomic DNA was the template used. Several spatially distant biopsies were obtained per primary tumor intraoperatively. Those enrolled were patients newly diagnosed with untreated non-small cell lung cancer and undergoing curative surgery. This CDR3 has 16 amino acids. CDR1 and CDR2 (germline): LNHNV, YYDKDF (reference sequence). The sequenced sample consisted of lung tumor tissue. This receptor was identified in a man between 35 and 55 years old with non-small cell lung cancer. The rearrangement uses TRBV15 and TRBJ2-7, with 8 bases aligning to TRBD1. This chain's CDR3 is CATSREGQGDSCEQYF. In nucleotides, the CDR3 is TGTGCCACCAGCAGGGAAGGACAGGGCGACTCCTGCGAGCAGTACTTC.